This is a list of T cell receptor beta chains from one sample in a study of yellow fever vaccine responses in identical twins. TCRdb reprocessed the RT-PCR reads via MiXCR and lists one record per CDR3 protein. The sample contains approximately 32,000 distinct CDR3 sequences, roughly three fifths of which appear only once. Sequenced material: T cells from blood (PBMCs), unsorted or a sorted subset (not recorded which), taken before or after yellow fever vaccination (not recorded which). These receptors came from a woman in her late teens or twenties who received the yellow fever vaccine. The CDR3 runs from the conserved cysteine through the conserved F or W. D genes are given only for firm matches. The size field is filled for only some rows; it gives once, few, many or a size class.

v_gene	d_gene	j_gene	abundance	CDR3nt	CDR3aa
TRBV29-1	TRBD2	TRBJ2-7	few	TGCAGCGTTGTCCCCCGGGACGGGGGGACCTACGAGCAGTACTTC	CSVVPRDGGTYEQYF
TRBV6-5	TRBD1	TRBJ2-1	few	TGTGCCAGCAGTTTACAGGGGGCGCGGAATGAGCAGTTCTTC	CASSLQGARNEQFF
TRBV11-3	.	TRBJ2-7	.	TGTGCCAGCAACCTTTTCGCGACTACCATCAATGAGCAGTACTTC	CASNLFATTINEQYF
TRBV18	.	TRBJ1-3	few	TGTGCCAGCTCACAAGGACGTATCTCTGGAAACACCATATATTTT	CASSQGRISGNTIYF
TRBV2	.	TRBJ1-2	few	TGTGCCAGCAGGGTCGGCTCAGGACGCGGCTACACCTTC	CASRVGSGRGYTF
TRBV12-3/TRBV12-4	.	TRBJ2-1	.	TGTGCCAGCAGTTTAGAGGTTAGCGGAGGGGGTGAGCAGTTCTTC	CASSLEVSGGGEQFF
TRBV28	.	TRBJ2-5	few	TGTGCCAGCAAGAGTGGTGCAGAGACCCAGTACTTC	CASKSGAETQYF
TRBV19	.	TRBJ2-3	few	TGTGCCAGTAGTAAAGGACTCACAGATACGCAGTATTTT	CASSKGLTDTQYF
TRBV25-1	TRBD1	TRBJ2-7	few	TGTGCCAGCAGTGCCGTTGACAGGGGGTCCTCCGAGCAGTACTTC	CASSAVDRGSSEQYF
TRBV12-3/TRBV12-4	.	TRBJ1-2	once	TGTGCCAGCAGTTTTGGCAGACCCACCAACATCTATGGCTACACCTTC	CASSFGRPTNIYGYTF
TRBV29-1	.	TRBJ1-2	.	TGCAGCGTTGAAGATCGGCAAACTAACTATGGCTACACCTTC	CSVEDRQTNYGYTF
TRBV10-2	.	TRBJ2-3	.	TGCGCCAGCAGTGAGTCGGTAGGGACAGATACGCAGTATTTT	CASSESVGTDTQYF
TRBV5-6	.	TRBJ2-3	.	TGTGCCAGCAGCCGACTAGGGACAGATACGCAGTATTTT	CASSRLGTDTQYF
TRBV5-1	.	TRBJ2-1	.	TGCGCCAGCAGCTTCAGGGAGGGGGGTTTGGAGCAGTTCTTC	CASSFREGGLEQFF
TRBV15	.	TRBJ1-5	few	TGTGCCACCAGCAGTCGCAGGGATCAGCCCCAGCATTTT	CATSSRRDQPQHF
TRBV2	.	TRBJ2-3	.	TGTGCCAGCAGGTCGTTTGATACGCAGTATTTT	CASRSFDTQYF
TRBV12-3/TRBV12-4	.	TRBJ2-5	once	TGTGCCAGCAGTTTGGCCGGGACCCACCAAGAGACCCAGTACTTC	CASSLAGTHQETQYF
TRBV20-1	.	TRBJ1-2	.	TGCAGTGCTAGAGTCGGAGGGGGCTACACCTTC	CSARVGGGYTF
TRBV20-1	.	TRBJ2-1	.	TGCAGTGCTAGGGACACGGGGCGTGAGCAGTTCTTC	CSARDTGREQFF
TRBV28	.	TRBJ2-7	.	TGTGCCAGCAGTTTGGGTGCGGTCTCCTACGAGCAGTACTTC	CASSLGAVSYEQYF
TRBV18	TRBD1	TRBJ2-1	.	TGTGCCAGCTCACCGGGGGACAGCCCAGTACAGTTCTTC	CASSPGDSPVQFF
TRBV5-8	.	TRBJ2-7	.	TGTGCCAGCAGCGGAGGGATAACCTACGAGCAGTACTTC	CASSGGITYEQYF
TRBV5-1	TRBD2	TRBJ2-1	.	TGCGCCAGCAGCGTCGGGACTAGCGGGATGTATGAGCAGTTCTTC	CASSVGTSGMYEQFF
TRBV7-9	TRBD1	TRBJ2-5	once	TGTGCCAGCAGCTCGACGACAGGGGGCTCAGAGACCCAGTACTTC	CASSSTTGGSETQYF
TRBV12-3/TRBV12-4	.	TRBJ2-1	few	TGTGCCAGCAGTTACACAGTAAGCTCCTACAATGAGCAGTTCTTC	CASSYTVSSYNEQFF
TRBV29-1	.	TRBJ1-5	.	TGCAGCGTTGGTGGGGAAACGAACAATCAGCCCCAGCATTTT	CSVGGETNNQPQHF
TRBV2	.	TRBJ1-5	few	TGTGCCAGCAGTGAATGGGGCAGCCAGCATTTT	CASSEWGSQHF
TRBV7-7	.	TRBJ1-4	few	TGTGCCAGCAGCCCGCACTTAGGGGAAAAACTGTTTTTT	CASSPHLGEKLFF
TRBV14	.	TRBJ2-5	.	TGTGCCAGCAGCCAAGATAGAACGTTGTACTTC	CASSQDRTLYF
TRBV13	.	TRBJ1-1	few	TGTGCCAGCAGCCCACGGGAGAACACTGAAGCTTTCTTT	CASSPRENTEAFF
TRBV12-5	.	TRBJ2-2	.	TGTGCTAGTGGTTTGGTACTTGTGCTTATCCACGGTACCGGGGAGCTGTTTTTT	CASGLVLVLIHGTGELFF
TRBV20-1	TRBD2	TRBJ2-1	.	TGCAGTGCTAGAGCTAGGACTAGTTTCAATGAGCAGTTCTTC	CSARARTSFNEQFF
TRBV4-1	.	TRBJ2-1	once	TGCGCCAGCAGCCAAATGGGCGGCTCCTACAATGAGCAGTTCTTC	CASSQMGGSYNEQFF
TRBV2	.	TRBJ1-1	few	TGTGCCAGCAGTGAATTAGGGGTTATAGCTTTCTTT	CASSELGVIAFF
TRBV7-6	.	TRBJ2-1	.	TGTGCCAGCAGCTTAGGAGCTGCTGCGGGGTCCTACAATGAGCAGTTCTTC	CASSLGAAAGSYNEQFF
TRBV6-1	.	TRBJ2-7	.	TGTGCCAGCAGAGGGAACTACGAGCAGTACTTC	CASRGNYEQYF
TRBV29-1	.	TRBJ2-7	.	TGCAGCGTGGAATACGAATACGAGCAGTACTTC	CSVEYEYEQYF
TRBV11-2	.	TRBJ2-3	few	TGTGCCAGCAGCTCGGGACTCCCTAGCACAGATACGCAGTATTTT	CASSSGLPSTDTQYF
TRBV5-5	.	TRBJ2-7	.	TGTGCCAGCAGCTTGGAGGGGTCCTACGAGCAGTACTTC	CASSLEGSYEQYF